What follows are 17 T cell receptor beta chains derived from one specimen sequenced in a study of blood T cell repertoires in COVID-19. Using immunoSEQ multiplex PCR, the repertoire was profiled, and TCRdb retains in-frame clones only, with some absent. This sample has some 120,000 clones, with about 80% found just once. Sequenced sample: peripheral blood. These receptors all come from a woman in her forties or fifties with acute or convalescent COVID-19.

The rearrangement joins TRBV7-9 to TRBJ1-1; D gene ambiguous. Germline V gene data show CDR1 as SEHNR and CDR2 as FQNEAQ (reference sequence). Trimming stripped 3 bases from V and 6 bases from J, with 17 bases between. The CDR3 consists of 15 residues. DNA of the CDR3: TGTGCCAGCAGCTTTACCTTAGAGGGAAGGTCTGAAGCTTTCTTT. The encoded protein is CASSFTLEGRSEAFF.

This clone was counted between two and nine times. The V call is TRBV6-4, the J call TRBJ2-7; perhaps TRBD2 as D (5 bases). Per germline, CDR1 MRHNA and CDR2 SNTAGT. V lost 0 bases, J lost 2 bases, and 17 bases lay in between. CDR3 size: 17 residues. The CDR3 here is CASSDSPLAPMTYEQYF. The CDR3 DNA reads as TGTGCCAGCAGTGACTCCCCCCTAGCTCCAATGACCTACGAGCAGTACTTC.

J is TRBJ1-2 and V is TRBV19, with a weak D call TRBD1 (6 bases). V gave up 2 bases and J gave up 4 bases, with 14 bases separating them. Germline V gives CDR1 LNHDA, CDR2 SQIVND (reference sequence). The CDR3 length is 15 residues. CDR3 sequence: CASSITQGTTYGYTF. For the CDR3, the DNA is TGTGCCAGTAGTATAACCCAGGGGACTACCTATGGCTACACCTTC.

Here the CDR3 reads CASTPGGAQEAFF. The CDR3 DNA follows: TGTGCCAGCACCCCCGGAGGGGCCCAAGAAGCTTTCTTT. The chain combines TRBV21-1 with TRBJ1-1. TRBV21-1 is recorded as a pseudogene. The CDR3 runs to 13 residues.

The chain combines TRBV4-1 with TRBJ2-3; a possible D gene is TRBD1 (5 bases). Trimming removed 0 bases at V and 4 bases at J, with 11 bases between. The CDR3 is made up of 15 amino acids. Germline assignment: CDR1 MGHRA and CDR2 YSYEKL. The DNA of the CDR3 is TGCGCCAGCAGCCAAGAAGGCAGGGTAGCAGATACGCAGTATTTT. This codes for CASSQEGRVADTQYF.

The chain employs TRBV5-1 and TRBJ1-2; 8 nucleotides agree with TRBD1. J gave up 3 bases and V 5 bases, and 9 bases lay outside the gene matches. CDR3 length: 15 residues. Germline lookup yields CDR1 SGHRS and CDR2 YFSETQ. Here the CDR3 reads CASRSQGALHYGYTF. DNA for the CDR3: TGCGCCAGCAGGTCTCAGGGGGCACTTCACTATGGCTACACCTTC.

A few counts support this clone. The chain joins TRBV19 to TRBJ1-4; D not resolved. The V gene lost 6 bases and the J gene lost 4 bases, with 18 bases spanning the gap. The germline CDR1 and CDR2 sequences are LNHDA and SQIVND (reference sequence). This CDR3 has 16 residues. CDR3 amino acids: CASRNRGGTFNEKLFF. CDR3 coding DNA: TGTGCCAGTAGAAATCGGGGTGGTACCTTTAATGAAAAACTGTTTTTT. Variable domain in full (rest from reference TRBV19 and TRBJ1-4): DGGITQSPKYLFRKEGQNVTLSCEQNLNHDAMYWYRQDPGQGLRLIYYSQIVNDFQKGDIAEGYSVSREKKESFPLTVTSAQKNPTAFYLCASRNRGGTFNEKLFFGSGTQLSVL.

This sequence joins TRBV2 and TRBJ1-2, with 8 positions matching TRBD1. From germline, CDR1 is SNHLY and CDR2 FYNNEI. Trimming cost V 2 bases and J 5 bases; bases outside gene matches: 4. This CDR3 contains 14 residues. The CDR3 DNA reads as TGTGCCAGCAGTGAACGGACAGGGTTATATGGCTACACCTTC. Translating gives CASSERTGLYGYTF.

The chain recombines TRBV7-2 with TRBJ2-1, with 9 positions matching TRBD2. This CDR3 region has 17 residues. Trimming took 5 bases from V and 8 from J; bases not matched to a gene: 16. The germline CDR1 and CDR2 sequences are SGHTA and FQGNSA. The CDR3: CASSPNPLAGARDEQFF. The CDR3 DNA reads as TGTGCCAGCAGCCCGAACCCACTAGCGGGCGCTAGGGATGAGCAGTTCTTC.

The V and J genes are TRBV18 and TRBJ1-2; 11 bases agree with TRBD1. CDR1 is KGHSH and CDR2 is LQKENI in the germline V gene. The V segment lost 5 bases and the J segment 2 bases; nucleotides outside the gene matches: 7. The CDR3 is 16 amino acids. The CDR3 loop reads CASSNRDRGTNYGYTF. CDR3 sequence (DNA): TGTGCCAGCTCAAACCGGGACAGGGGGACCAACTATGGCTACACCTTC.

The chain links TRBV2 to TRBJ1-6, with a tentative D call TRBD1 (6 bases). The CDR3 contains 16 residues. Looked up from germline, CDR1 is SNHLY and CDR2 is FYNNEI. V lost 6 bases to trimming and J lost 9 bases, with 21 bases between them. The CDR3 sequence: CASRAGGGALISPLHF. DNA of the CDR3: TGTGCCAGCAGAGCGGGGGGGGGCGCGTTGATTTCACCCCTCCACTTT.

This clone is a singleton in its sample. J is TRBJ1-1 and V is TRBV19, with a weak D call TRBD1 (6 bases). The germline V and J ends were trimmed by 2 bases and 1 base, with 14 bases remaining between them. CDR1 and CDR2 from the germline V gene are LNHDA and SQIVND (reference sequence). There are 16 residues in the CDR3. CDR3 sequence: CASSIRAGAANTEAFF. The CDR3 DNA sequence: TGTGCCAGTAGTATAAGGGCAGGGGCGGCGAACACTGAAGCTTTCTTT. Together with reference TRBV19 and TRBJ1-1, the CDR3 gives the full variable domain: DGGITQSPKYLFRKEGQNVTLSCEQNLNHDAMYWYRQDPGQGLRLIYYSQIVNDFQKGDIAEGYSVSREKKESFPLTVTSAQKNPTAFYLCASSIRAGAANTEAFFGQGTRLTVV.

This clone was detected once. CDR3 sequence reads: CASNRGDGYTF. CDR3 DNA: TGCGCCAGCAACCGGGGGGATGGCTACACCTTC. This chain uses TRBV10-2 with TRBJ1-2; the D gene is possibly TRBD1 (5 bases). Germline lookup yields CDR1 WSHSY and CDR2 SAAADI. Trimming took off 7 bases at V and 6 bases at J, with 9 bases between the two ends. The CDR3 spans 11 residues.

The V call is TRBV4-1, the J call TRBJ1-1; no clear D. Trimming removed 0 bases at V and 4 bases at J, with 12 bases between. The germline V gene has CDR1 MGHRA and CDR2 YSYEKL. This CDR3 has 15 amino acids. The CDR3 sequence: CASSQEKSFRTEAFF. The CDR3, as DNA: TGCGCCAGCAGCCAAGAAAAATCCTTTCGCACTGAAGCTTTCTTT.

The rearrangement links TRBV6-5 to TRBJ2-1; tentative D call: TRBD2 (5 bases). The CDR3 loop spans 11 amino acids. V was trimmed by 6 bases and J by 11 bases, leaving 11 bases between them. Per germline, CDR1 MNHEY and CDR2 SVGAGI. The CDR3, as DNA: TGTGCCAGCAGGCAGGACGGGAAGCAGTTCTTC. Residues: CASRQDGKQFF.

This rearrangement joins TRBV27 to TRBJ2-2, with D tentatively TRBD1 (6 bases). V lost 6 bases to trimming and J lost 3 bases, with 17 bases between them. The CDR3 has 16 amino acids. The V gene's germline CDR1 is MNHEY and CDR2 SMNVEV (reference sequence). CDR3 sequence reads: CASSPGQGYDTGELFF. The CDR3 DNA reads as TGTGCCAGCAGCCCGGGGCAGGGGTATGACACCGGGGAGCTGTTTTTT.

CDR3 loop: CASSITGFGYTF. DNA of the CDR3: TGTGCCAGCAGCATAACAGGGTTTGGCTACACCTTC. The chain has TRBV9 and TRBJ1-2, with a possible D match to TRBD1 (6 bases). Germline lookup yields CDR1 SGDLS and CDR2 YYNGEE. The V end was cut by 4 bases, the J end by 7 bases, with 11 bases between. The CDR3 loop spans 12 amino acids.